Given below is one T cell receptor beta chain in context. The data stem from a study of blood T cell repertoires in COVID-19. Study-wide context: Sites across the United States, Italy and Spain contributed samples from acute and convalescent COVID-19. T cells, B-cell-depleted T cells, or PBMCs supplied cDNA or gDNA.

Original analysis: Scientists estimated how many nucleated cells there were by amplifying reference gene primers. Produced via immunoSEQ multiplex PCR; TCRdb's table is partial and in-frame only. The V and J calls and the clone size are those of that table, but D and trimming were determined from the DNA. The sample contains approximately 70,000 clones, 90% to 95% of which appear only once. The CDR3 sequence is 17 residues long. Germline CDR1 reads MGHDK; CDR2 reads SYGVNS. The ends were cut back, 0 bases at V and 5 bases at J, with 17 bases in the middle. Sample: peripheral blood. The source is a man between 45 and 60 years old with COVID-19, enrolled during active disease. The genes are TRBV25-1 and TRBJ2-1; possibly TRBD2 for D (6 bases). CDR3 amino acids: CASSEYPTLAPDNEQFF. The CDR3 DNA reads as TGTGCCAGCAGTGAATACCCTACCCTAGCGCCCGACAATGAGCAGTTCTTC.